A selection of T cell receptor beta chains follows, all from one sample in a study of vaccination and CD4 T cells after COVID-19. Their specific antigens are unknown. TCRdb processed the PCR reads anew with MiXCR; each CDR3 protein has one entry. Among 10,000 to 15,000 distinct CDR3 sequences listed, roughly 74% were seen once. Specimen: CD4+ T cells from blood, cultured in vitro, collected after SARS-CoV-2 vaccination. The origin of the receptors is a human donor who received a COVID-19 vaccine. Each CDR3 is given with its conserved first and last residue. The order of the fields is clone size, J gene, D gene, V gene, CDR3 DNA, CDR3 protein. D genes are given only for firm matches. Size tells how often a clone was seen (once, few, many) or the class of an expanded clone, and some rows leave it out.

clone size: NA
J gene: TRBJ1-2
D gene: NA
V gene: TRBV11-3
CDR3 DNA: TGTGCCAGCAGCTCCCCGGGACTGAACTATGGCTACACCTTC
CDR3 protein: CASSSPGLNYGYTF

clone size: NA
J gene: TRBJ1-6
D gene: TRBD1
V gene: TRBV6-1
CDR3 DNA: TGTGCCAGCAGTCAGGGGACAGGGAATTCACCCCTCCACTTT
CDR3 protein: CASSQGTGNSPLHF

clone size: few
J gene: TRBJ2-7
D gene: NA
V gene: TRBV12-3/TRBV12-4
CDR3 DNA: TGTGCCAGCCAAGGGGAGAGCTACGAGCAGTACTTC
CDR3 protein: CASQGESYEQYF

clone size: NA
J gene: TRBJ1-2
D gene: TRBD1
V gene: TRBV6-1
CDR3 DNA: TGTGCCAGCAGTGAGTCGGCAGGGGGAGGCTACACCTTC
CDR3 protein: CASSESAGGGYTF

clone size: NA
J gene: TRBJ2-7
D gene: NA
V gene: TRBV6-1
CDR3 DNA: TGTGCCAGCAGTGAATGGCGGTCCTACGAGCAGTACTTC
CDR3 protein: CASSEWRSYEQYF

clone size: NA
J gene: TRBJ1-3
D gene: NA
V gene: TRBV15
CDR3 DNA: TGTGCCACCAGCAGAGGAAGGACACCTAGGGGAAACACCATATATTTT
CDR3 protein: CATSRGRTPRGNTIYF

clone size: NA
J gene: TRBJ2-1
D gene: TRBD2
V gene: TRBV20-1
CDR3 DNA: TGCAGTGCTCTGCCGACTAGCAGTTACAATGAGCAGTTCTTC
CDR3 protein: CSALPTSSYNEQFF

clone size: NA
J gene: TRBJ2-4
D gene: NA
V gene: TRBV19
CDR3 DNA: TGTGCCAGTAGTATTAACAGGGTTGCCAAAAACATTCAGTACTTC
CDR3 protein: CASSINRVAKNIQYF

clone size: few
J gene: TRBJ1-2
D gene: TRBD1
V gene: TRBV7-9
CDR3 DNA: TGTGCCAGCAGCTTAGGAGGGGGCCTGCGCTATGGCTACACCTTC
CDR3 protein: CASSLGGGLRYGYTF

clone size: NA
J gene: TRBJ1-2
D gene: NA
V gene: TRBV20-1
CDR3 DNA: TGCAGTGCTGCGACAGGAGGGGCAGCAGGCTACACCTTC
CDR3 protein: CSAATGGAAGYTF

clone size: few
J gene: TRBJ2-5
D gene: TRBD2
V gene: TRBV20-1
CDR3 DNA: TGCAGTGCTAGAGATCGGCTAGCGGGGGTGGAGACCCAGTACTTC
CDR3 protein: CSARDRLAGVETQYF

clone size: once
J gene: TRBJ1-1
D gene: NA
V gene: TRBV7-8
CDR3 DNA: TGTGCCAGCAGCTGCGGGCGAAACACTGAAGCTTTCTTT
CDR3 protein: CASSCGRNTEAFF

clone size: NA
J gene: TRBJ1-1
D gene: NA
V gene: TRBV1
CDR3 DNA: TGCACCAGCAGCCAAGATGGTGCGGACGGTTTCTTT
CDR3 protein: CTSSQDGADGFF

clone size: NA
J gene: TRBJ1-2
D gene: NA
V gene: TRBV27
CDR3 DNA: TGTGCCAGCAGTCCGAGGGACGGAGGGTATTATGGCTACACCTTC
CDR3 protein: CASSPRDGGYYGYTF

clone size: NA
J gene: TRBJ2-5
D gene: NA
V gene: TRBV20-1
CDR3 DNA: TGCAGTGCTAGTGAACAGGTAGAGACCCAGTACTTC
CDR3 protein: CSASEQVETQYF

clone size: once
J gene: TRBJ2-1
D gene: TRBD2
V gene: TRBV20-1
CDR3 DNA: TGCAGTGCCGAAGGGACTAGCGGGGGCAATGAGCAGTTCTTC
CDR3 protein: CSAEGTSGGNEQFF

clone size: NA
J gene: TRBJ2-7
D gene: NA
V gene: TRBV23-1
CDR3 DNA: TGCGCCAGCAGTCAACTAAGTAATAACGGCTACGAGCAGTACTTC
CDR3 protein: CASSQLSNNGYEQYF

clone size: medium-sized
J gene: TRBJ1-5
D gene: NA
V gene: TRBV20-1
CDR3 DNA: TGCAGCTCAAGCCGGGGGGCGCTGGGCAATCAGCCCCAGCATTTT
CDR3 protein: CSSSRGALGNQPQHF

clone size: NA
J gene: TRBJ1-2
D gene: NA
V gene: TRBV18
CDR3 DNA: TGTGCCAGCTCACCACCTGGGTCCGTCTTCACCTTC
CDR3 protein: CASSPPGSVFTF

clone size: NA
J gene: TRBJ2-3
D gene: NA
V gene: TRBV6-1
CDR3 DNA: TGTGCCAGCACGCCGGGACTCCGCACAGATACGCAGTATTTT
CDR3 protein: CASTPGLRTDTQYF

clone size: NA
J gene: TRBJ1-3
D gene: NA
V gene: TRBV21-1
CDR3 DNA: TGTGCCAGCAGCAAAGGTCGTACAAGAAAGCGGTTGAGCTCTGGAAACACCATATATTTT
CDR3 protein: CASSKGRTRKRLSSGNTIYF

clone size: NA
J gene: TRBJ2-3
D gene: TRBD2
V gene: TRBV7-8
CDR3 DNA: TGTGCCAGCAGCCGCGGACTAGCGGGGCTTCTTTTGGGCACAGATACGCAGTATTTT
CDR3 protein: CASSRGLAGLLLGTDTQYF

clone size: NA
J gene: TRBJ2-5
D gene: TRBD2
V gene: TRBV24-1
CDR3 DNA: TGTGCCACCAGTGAGTTTACTAGCGGGGGGGCAGAGACCCAGTACTTC
CDR3 protein: CATSEFTSGGAETQYF

clone size: NA
J gene: TRBJ2-1
D gene: NA
V gene: TRBV24-1
CDR3 DNA: TGTGCCACCAGTGATCCCCGAAGGGGGGCCAATGAGCAGTTCTTC
CDR3 protein: CATSDPRRGANEQFF

clone size: NA
J gene: TRBJ2-2
D gene: TRBD1
V gene: TRBV6-1
CDR3 DNA: TGTGCCAGCAGGGACAGGGGGTCTTCCGGGGAGCTGTTTTTT
CDR3 protein: CASRDRGSSGELFF